These T cell receptor beta chains were read from a single sample in a study of blood T cell repertoires in COVID-19. Profiled with immunoSEQ multiplex PCR; TCRdb holds only in-frame clones, not every one. The sample includes about 210,000 clones, approximately 78% of them seen just once. Sequenced sample: peripheral blood. All receptors derive from a middle-aged woman with acute or convalescent COVID-19. Each CDR3 is given with its conserved first and last residue. The D gene is left open where the match is weak. For some rows the clone size is stated as once, few or many, or as a class when expanded; others skip it.

V gene: TRBV29-1; J gene: TRBJ2-1; clone size: few; D gene: NA; CDR3 DNA: TGCAGCGTCGTTAGTGCGAGCTCCTACAATGAGCAGTTCTTC; CDR3 protein: CSVVSASSYNEQFF
V gene: TRBV7-2; J gene: TRBJ2-3; clone size: NA; D gene: NA; CDR3 DNA: TGTGCCAGCAGCTCAAAGGCCCGGGGTCTTAGCACAGATACGCAGTATTTT; CDR3 protein: CASSSKARGLSTDTQYF
V gene: TRBV4-3; J gene: TRBJ2-1; clone size: NA; D gene: TRBD1; CDR3 DNA: TGCGCCAGCAGCCAGGGACAGGGGTACTACAATGAGCAGTTCTTC; CDR3 protein: CASSQGQGYYNEQFF
V gene: TRBV27; J gene: TRBJ2-7; clone size: NA; D gene: TRBD2; CDR3 DNA: TGTGCCAGCAGTTTATCTCCCTTCTCCGGGACTAGTTCCCACGAGCAGTACTTC; CDR3 protein: CASSLSPFSGTSSHEQYF
V gene: TRBV6-2/TRBV6-3; J gene: TRBJ2-1; clone size: NA; D gene: TRBD2; CDR3 DNA: TGTGCCAGCAGTTACTCGTCTAGCGGGAGAACTAATGAGCAGTTCTTC; CDR3 protein: CASSYSSSGRTNEQFF
V gene: TRBV11-2; J gene: TRBJ2-7; clone size: NA; D gene: TRBD2; CDR3 DNA: TGTGCCAGCACCTTCACAACCGGCGAACTAGCGGTTCCTACCTACGAGCAGTACTTC; CDR3 protein: CASTFTTGELAVPTYEQYF
V gene: TRBV30; J gene: TRBJ1-2; clone size: NA; D gene: TRBD1; CDR3 DNA: TGTGCCTTACAGGGGGCACGTGGCTACACCTTC; CDR3 protein: CALQGARGYTF
V gene: TRBV3-1/TRBV3-2; J gene: TRBJ1-2; clone size: few; D gene: NA; CDR3 DNA: TGTGCCAGCAGCCAAGACTGGAGTTCTAACTATGGCTACACCTTC; CDR3 protein: CASSQDWSSNYGYTF
V gene: TRBV3-1/TRBV3-2; J gene: TRBJ2-1; clone size: NA; D gene: TRBD2; CDR3 DNA: TGTGCCAGCAGCCCGGGACTAGAAAATGAGCAGTTCTTC; CDR3 protein: CASSPGLENEQFF
V gene: TRBV4-1; J gene: TRBJ2-7; clone size: few; D gene: NA; CDR3 DNA: TGCGCCAGCAGGGGGACTGGCTCCTACGAGCAGTACTTC; CDR3 protein: CASRGTGSYEQYF
V gene: TRBV29-1; J gene: TRBJ2-3; clone size: NA; D gene: NA; CDR3 DNA: TGCAGCGCCGTTCCCTACACAGATACGCAGTATTTT; CDR3 protein: CSAVPYTDTQYF
V gene: TRBV6-5; J gene: TRBJ1-1; clone size: NA; D gene: TRBD1; CDR3 DNA: TGTGCCAGCCGACAGGGTACGAACACTGAAGCTTTCTTT; CDR3 protein: CASRQGTNTEAFF
V gene: TRBV27; J gene: TRBJ2-7; clone size: NA; D gene: TRBD1; CDR3 DNA: TGTGCCAGCCGACACAGGGGGCGGGTGGAGCAGTACTTC; CDR3 protein: CASRHRGRVEQYF
V gene: TRBV5-1; J gene: TRBJ1-4; clone size: once; D gene: TRBD1; CDR3 DNA: TGCGCCAGCAGTTGGACAGGCCCAGGGGAAAAACTGTTTTTT; CDR3 protein: CASSWTGPGEKLFF
V gene: TRBV29-1; J gene: TRBJ2-7; clone size: NA; D gene: NA; CDR3 DNA: TGCAGCGTTGAAGTGGGCCGCACCGAGCAGTACTTC; CDR3 protein: CSVEVGRTEQYF
V gene: TRBV19; J gene: TRBJ2-1; clone size: NA; D gene: NA; CDR3 DNA: TGTGCCAGTAGTATAGCGGGAGTGACGGCAGGTGCTGAGCAGTTCTTC; CDR3 protein: CASSIAGVTAGAEQFF
V gene: TRBV19; J gene: TRBJ2-3; clone size: NA; D gene: TRBD2; CDR3 DNA: TGTGCCAGTAGCTTGACTAGCGGGAGCATCACAGATACGCAGTATTTT; CDR3 protein: CASSLTSGSITDTQYF
V gene: TRBV5-1; J gene: TRBJ2-3; clone size: NA; D gene: TRBD2; CDR3 DNA: TGCGCCAGCAGCCGACTAGCGGGAGTGGGGACAGATACGCAGTATTTT; CDR3 protein: CASSRLAGVGTDTQYF
V gene: TRBV4-1; J gene: TRBJ1-3; clone size: few; D gene: NA; CDR3 DNA: TGCGCCAGCAGCCAAGACAGGTACTCTGGAAACACCATATATTTT; CDR3 protein: CASSQDRYSGNTIYF
V gene: TRBV24-1; J gene: TRBJ1-1; clone size: NA; D gene: NA; CDR3 DNA: TGTGCCACGGGGCGGGGGACTGAAGCTTTCTTT; CDR3 protein: CATGRGTEAFF
V gene: TRBV24-1; J gene: TRBJ2-7; clone size: NA; D gene: NA; CDR3 DNA: TGTGCCACCAGTGATTTCGCGCAGGGCTCCTACGAGCAGTACTTC; CDR3 protein: CATSDFAQGSYEQYF
V gene: TRBV2; J gene: TRBJ2-7; clone size: NA; D gene: TRBD1; CDR3 DNA: TGTGCCAGTGACAGGGGGCTGGAGCAGTACTTC; CDR3 protein: CASDRGLEQYF